The 9 T cell receptor beta chains given below trace back to one sample, sequenced in a study of cytomegalovirus exposure and HLA in healthy donors. The PCR was carried out with 60 Vbeta primers and 13 Jbeta primers. Clones were sequenced by immunoSEQ multiplex PCR, and TCRdb holds only the in-frame ones, with some missing. Seen here are some 150,000 clones, around 77% observed once, and the top ten hold 6.7%. Sequencing was done on a sample of PBMCs. Source of these receptors: a woman aged 40 to 50 in good health and CMV-seropositive.

The chain is built from TRBV2 and TRBJ2-3, with D possibly TRBD2 on 5 matching bases. This CDR3 comprises 15 residues. Trimming stripped 2 bases from V and 5 bases from J, with 14 bases between. Germline CDR1 and CDR2: SNHLY and FYNNEI. CDR3 coding DNA: TGTGCCAGCAGTGAACAATTACTAGGCAAAGATACGCAGTATTTT. Translation: CASSEQLLGKDTQYF.

This chain connects TRBV5-6 to TRBJ2-7, with 10 bases identical to TRBD1. Germline CDR1 and CDR2: SGHDT and YYEEEE. The V and J ends lost 0 bases and 5 bases, in that order; junction bases with no gene match: 2. The CDR3 has 14 residues. CDR3 amino acids: CASSLVGTGDEQYF. CDR3 DNA: TGTGCCAGCAGCTTGGTGGGGACAGGGGACGAGCAGTACTTC. Full variable domain (outside the CDR3, taken from reference TRBV5-6 and TRBJ2-7): DAGVTQSPTHLIKTRGQQVTLRCSPKSGHDTVSWYQQALGQGPQFIFQYYEEEERQRGNFPDRFSGHQFPNYSSELNVNALLLGDSALYLCASSLVGTGDEQYFGPGTRLTVT.

The chain joins TRBV7-9 to TRBJ1-1; the D is unclear. The germline V and J ends were trimmed by 1 base and 7 bases, with 4 bases remaining between them. The germline V gene has CDR1 SEHNR and CDR2 FQNEAQ (reference sequence). The CDR3 is 11 residues long. CDR3 amino acids: CASSLVVEAFF. The CDR3, as DNA: TGTGCCAGCAGCTTAGTAGTTGAAGCTTTCTTT.

The chain joins TRBV5-1 to TRBJ2-5; D gene unclear. The J call is uncertain, as TRBJ2-7 better fits the DNA end. Germline V CDR1 and CDR2: SGHRS, YFSETQ. This CDR3 contains 15 residues. CDR3 sequence reads: CASRPGTLLTYEQYF. The CDR3, as DNA: TGCGCCAGCAGGCCGGGTACTCTTCTTACCTACGAGCAGTACTTC.

This chain links TRBV6-1 with TRBJ1-6; D is uncertain. Germline V lookup: CDR1 MNHNS, CDR2 SASEGT. This CDR3 is built from 14 residues. Trimming took 3 bases from V and 5 from J, leaving 8 bases between them. The CDR3 DNA is TGTGCCAGCAGTGACCCGAAGCATAATTCACCCCTCCACTTT. Its translation is CASSDPKHNSPLHF.

The chain combines TRBV28 with TRBJ1-6; 10 positions match TRBD1. CDR1 and CDR2 from the germline V gene are MDHEN and SYDVKM. This CDR3 spans 16 amino acids. Trimming cost V 4 bases and J 6 bases; bases outside gene matches: 6. For the CDR3, the DNA is TGTGCCAGCAGTTGGACAGGGGGGTTGGGTAATTCACCCCTCCACTTT. It yields the protein CASSWTGGLGNSPLHF.

For the CDR3, the DNA is TGCAGTGCCGGGGTGTCTGAGCAGTTCTTC. Encoded protein: CSAGVSEQFF. The V gene is TRBV20-1, the J gene TRBJ2-1, with D possibly TRBD2 on 5 matching bases. Germline V lookup: CDR1 DFQATT, CDR2 SNEGSKA (reference sequence). CDR3 length equals 10 residues. The germline V and J ends were trimmed by 6 bases and 9 bases, with 9 bases remaining between them.

A few counts support this clone. CDR3 amino acids: CASAPGASNQPQHF. For the CDR3, the DNA is TGCGCCAGCGCTCCGGGAGCCAGCAATCAGCCCCAGCATTTT. J is TRBJ1-5 and V is TRBV5-1; no firm D call. Germline V gene data show CDR1 as SGHRS and CDR2 as YFSETQ. The CDR3 runs to 14 residues. V was shortened by 7 bases and J by 1 base, with 12 bases between the two germline ends.

The chain has TRBV16 and TRBJ2-7; 10 bases agree with TRBD1. CDR1 is KGHSY, CDR2 FQNENV, per germline. The length of the CDR3 is 15 residues. With V trimmed by 2 bases and J by 7 bases, 8 bases remained unmatched. Here the CDR3 reads CASSQSGGTGVEQYF. The CDR3, as DNA: TGTGCCAGCAGCCAAAGTGGAGGGACAGGGGTTGAGCAGTACTTC.